The 18 T cell receptor beta chains in this list originate from one sample, sequenced in a study of blood T cell repertoires in COVID-19. The assay was immunoSEQ multiplex PCR, and TCRdb's table has in-frame clones only and misses some. The data contain roughly 100,000 clones, 86% of them singletons. The sample taken for sequencing was peripheral blood. The receptor set was obtained from a woman aged 80 or over with acute or convalescent COVID-19.

V usage is TRBV4-2 and J usage is TRBJ2-3, with 10 bases lining up with TRBD2. The germline gives CDR1 LGHNA, CDR2 YNFKEQ. The CDR3 consists of 15 residues. V trimming: 4 bases; J trimming: 2 bases; junction bases outside the gene matches: 3. The CDR3 bases are TGTGCCAGCAGCCTCAGCGGGGGGGACACAGATACGCAGTATTTT. It specifies CASSLSGGDTDTQYF.

The CDR3 here is CASSKVQVRENTIYF. DNA of the CDR3: TGTGCCAGCAGCAAAGTGCAAGTACGGGAAAACACCATATATTTT. The chain uses TRBV21-1 and TRBJ1-3. TRBV21-1 is listed as a pseudogene. The CDR3 length is 15 residues.

The rearrangement uses TRBV19 and TRBJ2-5; 9 nucleotides line up with TRBD1. CDR1 is LNHDA, CDR2 SQIVND, per germline (reference sequence). The V and J ends lost 6 bases and 3 bases, in that order; junction bases with no gene match: 5. This CDR3 is 14 amino acids long. The CDR3 region has the DNA TGTGCCAGTAGCGCTGACAGGGGGGAAGAGACCCAGTACTTC. As protein: CASSADRGEETQYF.

The chain joins TRBV18 to TRBJ2-2; TRBD1 might be the D (6 bases). The CDR3 is made up of 15 amino acids. Germline V CDR1 and CDR2: KGHSH, LQKENI. Trimming cost V 2 bases and J 4 bases, with 11 bases left between them. The CDR3 sequence: CASSPNPGATGELFF. Written as DNA, the CDR3 is TGTGCCAGCTCACCAAACCCAGGGGCCACCGGGGAGCTGTTTTTT.

This chain joins TRBV28 and TRBJ2-5; D not resolved. V was pared by 2 bases and J by 4 bases, with 8 bases between. Germline V gives CDR1 MDHEN, CDR2 SYDVKM. CDR3 length: 13 amino acids. CDR3 in amino acids: CASSLPVLETQYF. CDR3 in DNA: TGTGCCAGCAGTTTACCGGTCTTAGAGACCCAGTACTTC.

J is TRBJ2-7 and V is TRBV5-1; D might be TRBD1 (6 bases). This CDR3 has 13 residues. Germline V gene data show CDR1 as SGHRS and CDR2 as YFSETQ. V lost 4 bases to trimming and J lost 7 bases, with 15 bases between them. CDR3: CASSPEGQPEQYF. The DNA for the CDR3 is TGCGCCAGCAGCCCTGAGGGACAACCGGAGCAGTACTTC.

This clone was seen a handful of times. J is TRBJ1-6 and V is TRBV6-6, with 7 bases identical to TRBD1. CDR3 length: 14 amino acids. Germline V gives CDR1 MNHNY, CDR2 SVGAGI (reference sequence). The J segment lost 7 bases and the V segment lost 6 bases, leaving 6 bases of the junction unmatched. As DNA, the CDR3 is TGTGCCAGCAGAGACGGACAGGTCAATTCACCCCTCCACTTT. Translated: CASRDGQVNSPLHF.

The CDR3 DNA sequence: TGTGCCAGCACGCGGGGCCCCTCGGGCGAGCAGTACTTC. It specifies CASTRGPSGEQYF. The V and J genes are TRBV6-5 and TRBJ2-7, with D perhaps TRBD2 (6 bases). Germline loops: CDR1 MNHEY, CDR2 SVGAGI. Trimming stripped 7 bases from V and 6 bases from J, with 16 bases between. The CDR3 is 13 amino acids.

The gene calls are TRBV3-1 (or the pseudogene TRBV3-2) and TRBJ2-6; D perhaps matches TRBD2 (7 bases). This CDR3 is 16 amino acids long. Trimming stripped 2 bases from V and 3 bases from J, with 11 bases between. Germline V gene sequence: CDR1 LGHDT, CDR2 YNNKEL (reference sequence). The CDR3: CASSQSGGHGANVLTF. The CDR3 coding sequence is TGTGCCAGCAGCCAATCCGGGGGGCATGGGGCCAACGTCCTGACTTTC.

This chain connects TRBV18 to TRBJ1-6, with TRBD1 matching 10 bases. CDR1 is KGHSH and CDR2 is LQKENI in the germline V gene. After removal of 1 base from V and 0 bases from J, the junction contained 3 bases not matched to a gene. The CDR3 totals 18 residues. The CDR3: CASSPRRQGASYNSPLHF. The CDR3 DNA reads TGTGCCAGCTCACCACGGAGACAGGGGGCCTCCTATAATTCACCCCTCCACTTT.

The CDR3 sequence is CASTDREFRQFF. CDR3 DNA sequence: TGTGCCAGCACGGACAGGGAATTTAGGCAGTTCTTC. The rearrangement uses TRBV6-6 and TRBJ2-1; 8 bases are shared with TRBD1. CDR1 MNHNY and CDR2 SVGAGI come from the germline V gene (reference sequence). The CDR3 length is 12 residues. V trimming: 7 bases; J trimming: 12 bases; junction bases outside the gene matches: 8.

This clone appeared a few times. The genes are TRBV7-2 and TRBJ1-1, with D possibly matching TRBD1 (6 bases). Germline V gene data show CDR1 as SGHTA and CDR2 as FQGNSA. Trimming removed 5 bases from V and 4 bases from J, with 14 bases in between. The CDR3 consists of 14 residues. The CDR3 nucleotides are TGTGCCAGCAGCCACAGGGTTTCGGGCACTGAAGCTTTCTTT. The encoded protein is CASSHRVSGTEAFF.

In this sample, this clone turned up once. The chain has TRBV5-4 and TRBJ2-1, with a tentative D call TRBD2 (8 bases). The CDR3 sequence is 16 residues long. The germline V gene encodes CDR1 SGHNT and CDR2 YYREEE (reference sequence). V gave up 6 bases and J gave up 2 bases, with 18 bases separating them. In DNA form, the CDR3 reads TGTGCCAGCACCCGACAGGGCGGGGGGACCTACAATGAGCAGTTCTTC. Translating gives CASTRQGGGTYNEQFF.

This sequence joins TRBV5-1 and TRBJ2-2, with TRBD2 as a possible D gene (5 bases). V lost 4 bases and J 1 base, leaving 11 bases between the germline ends. Germline V gene sequence: CDR1 SGHRS, CDR2 YFSETQ. The CDR3 is 15 amino acids. The CDR3, as DNA: TGCGCCAGCAGCCCCGAGGCGGGGAACACCGGGGAGCTGTTTTTT. It yields the protein CASSPEAGNTGELFF.

The chain joins TRBV7-3 to TRBJ2-1; the D gene is possibly TRBD2 (6 bases). The germline V gene has CDR1 SGHTA and CDR2 FQGTGA. Trimming took 2 bases from V and 2 from J, leaving 10 bases between them. The CDR3 contains 15 residues. The CDR3: CASSLDGGPYNEQFF. Here the CDR3 DNA reads TGTGCCAGCAGCTTAGACGGGGGACCCTACAATGAGCAGTTCTTC.

The chain joins TRBV20-1 to TRBJ2-7; possibly TRBD1 for D (6 bases). The CDR3 totals 13 residues. Germline CDR1 reads DFQATT; CDR2 reads SNEGSKA (reference sequence). The germline V and J ends were trimmed by 3 bases and 2 bases, with 11 bases remaining between them. The CDR3 loop reads CSASSRQAYEQYF. CDR3 DNA: TGCAGTGCTAGTAGCCGACAGGCCTACGAGCAGTACTTC.

The rearrangement links TRBV7-9 to TRBJ2-1; unclear D gene. From germline, CDR1 is SEHNR and CDR2 FQNEAQ (reference sequence). The V end lost 2 bases, the J end lost 7 bases, and 15 bases lay between the germline ends. The CDR3 covers 15 residues. The CDR3 loop reads CASSLSGFFENEQFF. The CDR3 region has the DNA TGTGCCAGCAGCTTATCGGGTTTTTTTGAGAATGAGCAGTTCTTC.

Here the CDR3 reads CASSPRPGTYEQYF. The CDR3 bases are TGTGCCAGCAGCCCCCGACCGGGAACCTACGAGCAGTACTTC. The chain links TRBV11-2 to TRBJ2-7; tentative D call: TRBD2 (5 bases). The CDR3 runs to 14 residues. Trimming took off 5 bases at V and 2 bases at J, with 13 bases between the two ends. The germline V gene has CDR1 SGHAT and CDR2 FQNNGV.